These 16 T cell receptor beta chains share one sample of origin, sequenced in a study of T-cell reconstitution after alpha-beta-depleted transplantation in children. Molecular barcoding with unique molecular identifiers was used for the TCRbeta library. MiXCR, run by TCRdb on the PCR reads, gives a single entry per CDR3 protein. This table holds almost 600,000 distinct CDR3 sequences, roughly 27% found once. The source material was PBMCs, sampled before TCRalphabeta/CD19-depleted stem cell transplant. These receptors all stem from a boy in the first two years of life with Wiskott-Aldrich syndrome, due to receive a stem cell transplant.

The V and J genes are TRBV6-1 and TRBJ1-5; D might be TRBD1 (5 bases). Trimming left V 9 bases short and J 3 bases short, with 21 bases between. Germline V gene data show CDR1 as MNHNS and CDR2 as SASEGT. The CDR3 is 16 amino acids. CDR3 amino acids: CASLVPTGGVNQPQHF. DNA of the CDR3: TGTGCCAGTCTCGTCCCCACAGGCGGTGTCAATCAGCCCCAGCATTTT.

The chain is built from TRBV5-1 and TRBJ1-3; D is ambiguous. The CDR3 runs to 17 residues. The V gene lost 0 bases and the J gene lost 0 bases, with 13 bases spanning the gap. CDR1 is SGHRS and CDR2 is YFSETQ in the germline V gene. CDR3 amino acids: CASSLGLGPYSGNTIYF. In nucleotides, the CDR3 is TGCGCCAGCAGCTTGGGACTCGGGCCCTACTCTGGAAACACCATATATTTT. Looking up the rest from reference TRBV5-1 and TRBJ1-3 gives the full variable domain: KAGVTQTPRYLIKTRGQQVTLSCSPISGHRSVSWYQQTPGQGLQFLFEYFSETQRNKGNFPGRFSGRQFSNSRSEMNVSTLELGDSALYLCASSLGLGPYSGNTIYFGEGSWLTVV.

The genes are TRBV20-1 and TRBJ2-1; D is uncertain. Between the trimmed V and J ends, which lost 1 base and 10 bases, there was a span of 14 bases. The CDR3 runs 13 residues. Per the germline V gene, CDR1 is DFQATT and CDR2 is SNEGSKA (reference sequence). CDR3 DNA sequence: TGCAGTGCTAGAGGGGTGGGTGGGAACGAGCAGTTCTTC. It encodes CSARGVGGNEQFF.

This clonotype was seen more than once but under ten times. The J gene is TRBJ2-7, the V gene TRBV11-2; 12 bases are shared with TRBD1. J gave up 2 bases and V 5 bases, and 4 bases lay outside the gene matches. CDR1 and CDR2 (germline): SGHAT, FQNNGV. The CDR3 is made up of 15 amino acids. CDR3 in amino acids: CASSPGTGGAYEQYF. Here the CDR3 DNA reads TGTGCCAGCAGCCCCGGGACAGGGGGCGCCTACGAGCAGTACTTC.

The chain uses TRBV20-1 and TRBJ2-7, with D perhaps TRBD1 (6 bases). V shed 5 bases and J shed 3 bases, with 14 bases lying between them. The germline V gene has CDR1 DFQATT and CDR2 SNEGSKA (reference sequence). The CDR3 totals 13 residues. CDR3 DNA sequence: TGCAGTGCTTCTGGGGGCTTAGGCTACGAGCAGTACTTC. Its protein is CSASGGLGYEQYF.

V gene TRBV29-1 combines with J gene TRBJ1-2; 9 nucleotides line up with TRBD1. The germline gives CDR1 SQVTM, CDR2 ANQGSEA. Losses at the gene ends were 4 bases for V and 8 bases for J; bases not matched to a gene: 8. The CDR3 totals 13 residues. Written as DNA, the CDR3 is TGCAGCGTTGGGGAACAGGGGGCAGGGGGCTACACCTTC. Protein: CSVGEQGAGGYTF. Drawing the rest from reference TRBV29-1 and TRBJ1-2, the complete variable domain is SAVISQKPSRDICQRGTSLTIQCQVDSQVTMMFWYRQQPGQSLTLIATANQGSEATYESGFVIDKFPISRPNLTFSTLTVSNMSPEDSSIYLCSVGEQGAGGYTFGSGTRLTVV.

This chain uses TRBV20-1 with TRBJ2-3; a possible D gene is TRBD2 (5 bases). Trimming pared 0 bases from V and 4 bases from J, leaving 11 bases between. This CDR3 spans 14 amino acids. CDR1 and CDR2 from the germline V gene are DFQATT and SNEGSKA (reference sequence). In nucleotides, the CDR3 is TGCAGTGCTAGAGAATCGGGAACTGCAGATACGCAGTATTTT. Protein sequence: CSARESGTADTQYF.

The DNA of the CDR3 is TGTGCCAGCAGCGTAAGTTGGACTAGGGGCGATGAGCAGTTCTTC. Translated: CASSVSWTRGDEQFF. The rearrangement joins TRBV9 to TRBJ2-1, with 7 bases matching TRBD2. The CDR3 runs 15 residues. Losses at the gene ends were 1 base for V and 8 bases for J; bases not matched to a gene: 9. Germline V lookup: CDR1 SGDLS, CDR2 YYNGEE.

The chain recombines TRBV15 with TRBJ2-5; D may be TRBD1 (5 bases). CDR1 is LNHNV and CDR2 is YYDKDF in the germline V gene (reference sequence). Trimming took off 2 bases at V and 5 bases at J, with 6 bases between the two ends. The CDR3 contains 12 residues. The CDR3 here is CATSRKGETQYF. CDR3 nucleotides: TGTGCCACCAGCAGAAAGGGGGAGACCCAGTACTTC.

The V and J genes are TRBV20-1 and TRBJ2-7; 7 bases are a match to TRBD1. The CDR3 has 13 amino acids. J lost 12 bases, V lost 0 bases, and 11 bases had no gene match. The germline CDR1 and CDR2 sequences are DFQATT and SNEGSKA (reference sequence). CDR3 sequence reads: CSARERGGRRSYF. The CDR3 DNA reads as TGCAGTGCTAGAGAGCGAGGGGGCCGCCGGTCGTACTTC.

In this sample, this clonotype turned up a few times. The rearrangement joins TRBV9 to TRBJ2-3; 7 positions match TRBD1. Germline assignment: CDR1 SGDLS and CDR2 YYNGEE. Trimming at V came to 1 base and at J to 3 bases, leaving 5 bases not matched to a gene. This CDR3 is 15 amino acids long. The CDR3 DNA reads TGTGCCAGCAGCGTATCGGGACAGCCAACAGATACGCAGTATTTT. It is translated as CASSVSGQPTDTQYF.

A few counts support this clonotype. This chain joins TRBV29-1 and TRBJ2-7; weak D call: TRBD1 (5 bases). The CDR3 consists of 11 residues. Germline V gene sequence: CDR1 SQVTM, CDR2 ANQGSEA. V was cut by 4 bases and J by 6 bases, with 10 bases left in between. The CDR3 bases are TGCAGCGTTGCAGGGCCCGGCGAGCAGTACTTC. As protein: CSVAGPGEQYF.

The sample holds a few counts of this clonotype. V is TRBV5-1 and J is TRBJ1-6, with D perhaps matching TRBD1 (5 bases). The CDR3 spans 13 residues. V lost 4 bases to trimming and J lost 8 bases, with 10 bases between them. Germline CDR1 reads SGHRS; CDR2 reads YFSETQ. DNA of the CDR3: TGCGCCAGCAGCGCCCAGGGTTATTCACCCCTCCACTTT. It codes for CASSAQGYSPLHF.

The chain is built from TRBV14 and TRBJ2-1, with a weak D call TRBD1 (5 bases). Germline lookup yields CDR1 SGHDN and CDR2 FVKESK. V lost 2 bases and J lost 4, with 9 bases in between. This CDR3 contains 14 residues. CDR3 nucleotides: TGTGCCAGCAGCCAACTACGACAGTACAATGAGCAGTTCTTC. The encoded protein is CASSQLRQYNEQFF. The entire variable domain, with the rest obtained from reference TRBV14 and TRBJ2-1, is as follows: EAGVTQFPSHSVIEKGQTVTLRCDPISGHDNLYWYRRVMGKEIKFLLHFVKESKQDESGMPNNRFLAERTGGTYSTLKVQPAELEDSGVYFCASSQLRQYNEQFFGPGTRLTVL.

V is TRBV12-3 or TRBV12-4 and J is TRBJ2-5; D assignment may be TRBD1 or TRBD2 (5 bases each). CDR3 length: 15 amino acids. V dropped 8 bases and J dropped 0 bases, with 16 bases sitting between them. The CDR3 sequence: CASSGARAYQETQYF. CDR3 DNA sequence: TGTGCCAGCTCCGGGGCGAGGGCGTACCAAGAGACCCAGTACTTC.

This clonotype was counted only a few times. V is TRBV20-1 and J is TRBJ2-7, with a weak D call TRBD1 (6 bases). This CDR3 is built from 14 residues. Germline CDR1 is DFQATT and CDR2 is SNEGSKA (reference sequence). Trimming shortened V by 6 bases and J by 3 bases, and 18 bases separated the two germline ends. For the CDR3, the DNA is TGCAGTGCACCGAAGGGGGACCTTTACTACGAGCAGTACTTC. The encoded protein is CSAPKGDLYYEQYF.